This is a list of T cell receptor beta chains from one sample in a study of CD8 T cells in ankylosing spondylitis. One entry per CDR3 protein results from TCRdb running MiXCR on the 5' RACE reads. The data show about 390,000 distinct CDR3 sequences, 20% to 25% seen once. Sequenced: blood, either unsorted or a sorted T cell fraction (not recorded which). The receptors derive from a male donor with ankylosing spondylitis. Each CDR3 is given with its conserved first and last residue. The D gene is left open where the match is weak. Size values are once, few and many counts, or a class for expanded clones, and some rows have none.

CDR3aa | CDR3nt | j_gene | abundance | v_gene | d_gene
CASSQEPRTDTQYF | TGTGCCAGCAGCCAAGAGCCCCGCACAGATACGCAGTATTTT | TRBJ2-3 | . | TRBV4-2 | .
CASSLNYGQLKQQYF | TGTGCCAGCAGCTTAAACTACGGACAGCTAAAACAGCAGTATTTT | TRBJ2-3 | few | TRBV7-3 | .
CAISPGQDYGYTF | TGTGCCATCAGCCCGGGACAGGACTATGGCTACACCTTC | TRBJ1-2 | . | TRBV10-3 | TRBD1
CASSQDPLPIRGTQYF | TGCGCCAGCAGCCAAGATCCCCTCCCCATAAGGGGGACCCAGTACTTC | TRBJ2-5 | . | TRBV4-1 | .
CASSLFEQFF | TGTGCCAGCAGTTTGTTTGAGCAGTTCTTC | TRBJ2-1 | many | TRBV12-3/TRBV12-4 | .
CASSSGGSGNTIYF | TGTGCCAGCAGCTCCGGGGGATCAGGAAACACCATATATTTT | TRBJ1-3 | many | TRBV12-3/TRBV12-4 | .
CASSQERTSGRLQFF | TGTGCCAGCAGCCAAGAGCGCACTAGCGGGAGGTTGCAGTTCTTC | TRBJ2-1 | . | TRBV4-2 | TRBD2
CSALQGLVSGSGYEQYF | TGCAGTGCTCTACAGGGTTTAGTTAGCGGGAGCGGGTACGAGCAGTACTTC | TRBJ2-7 | few | TRBV20-1 | TRBD2
CSARTGLAGDTRNEQFF | TGCAGTGCTAGGACGGGACTAGCGGGAGACACCCGGAATGAGCAGTTCTTC | TRBJ2-1 | few | TRBV20-1 | TRBD2
CSARPVLANEKLFF | TGCAGTGCTAGACCTGTATTAGCTAATGAAAAACTGTTTTTT | TRBJ1-4 | few | TRBV20-1 | .
CASSSGGWNGYTF | TGTGCCAGCAGTTCCGGGGGGTGGAACGGCTACACCTTC | TRBJ1-2 | . | TRBV6-5 | .
CASWRTGGSYNEQFF | TGTGCCAGCTGGAGGACGGGCGGGTCCTACAATGAGCAGTTCTTC | TRBJ2-1 | few | TRBV6-1 | .
CASSLGVPAQETQYF | TGTGCCAGCAGTTTGGGGGTGCCGGCCCAAGAGACCCAGTACTTC | TRBJ2-5 | . | TRBV12-3/TRBV12-4 | .
CASSPRLGSQPQHF | TGTGCCAGCAGCCCCCGTTTGGGGAGTCAGCCCCAGCATTTT | TRBJ1-5 | . | TRBV9 | .
CASSLDGDTGELFF | TGTGCCAGCAGCCTCGATGGTGACACCGGGGAGCTGTTTTTT | TRBJ2-2 | . | TRBV7-9 | .
CASSYDGQPPGYSGNTIYF | TGTGCCAGCAGTTACGACGGACAGCCGCCCGGTTACTCTGGAAACACCATATATTTT | TRBJ1-3 | few | TRBV6-5 | .
CASSPSSGTPDTQYF | TGTGCCAGCAGTCCCTCTAGCGGCACCCCAGATACGCAGTATTTT | TRBJ2-3 | . | TRBV2 | TRBD2
CASRLQGSGYNEQFF | TGTGCCAGCAGGCTACAGGGGTCCGGTTACAATGAGCAGTTCTTC | TRBJ2-1 | few | TRBV2 | TRBD1
CASSLADRAYGYTF | TGTGCCAGCAGCTTAGCGGACAGGGCTTATGGCTACACCTTC | TRBJ1-2 | few | TRBV7-9 | TRBD1
CASSLWDSSYNEQFF | TGTGCCAGCAGTTTATGGGACAGTTCCTACAATGAGCAGTTCTTC | TRBJ2-1 | few | TRBV27 | TRBD1
CSVRVAGGPLGTGELFF | TGCAGCGTCCGGGTAGCGGGAGGGCCACTTGGGACCGGGGAGCTGTTTTTT | TRBJ2-2 | . | TRBV29-1 | TRBD2
CASRTSGRRETQYF | TGTGCCAGCCGGACTAGCGGGAGACGAGAGACCCAGTACTTC | TRBJ2-5 | . | TRBV12-3/TRBV12-4 | TRBD2
CASRRTGRADTQYF | TGTGCCAGCAGGCGGACAGGGCGGGCAGATACGCAGTATTTT | TRBJ2-3 | . | TRBV12-3/TRBV12-4 | TRBD1
CASRDGTESTDTQYF | TGTGCCAGCAGGGACGGGACAGAAAGCACAGATACGCAGTATTTT | TRBJ2-3 | . | TRBV28 | TRBD1
CASSPNTGNQPQHF | TGTGCCAGCAGCCCAAACACGGGCAATCAGCCCCAGCATTTT | TRBJ1-5 | few | TRBV6-1 | .
CASSRTSDFADTQYF | TGTGCCAGTAGTAGGACTTCGGATTTCGCAGATACGCAGTATTTT | TRBJ2-3 | . | TRBV19 | .
CASSRIGTSGSSYNEQFF | TGTGCCAGCAGCCGCATTGGGACTAGCGGGAGCTCCTACAATGAGCAGTTCTTC | TRBJ2-1 | . | TRBV11-2 | TRBD2
CASSVALVGTQYF | TGTGCCAGCAGCGTAGCGTTGGTGGGTACGCAGTATTTT | TRBJ2-3 | . | TRBV9 | .